The clone carrying this T cell receptor (beta chain) was seen more than once but under ten times. Its matching antigen is unknown. The data derive from a study of T cell responses to AZD1222 COVID-19 vaccine. This CDR3 comprises 15 residues. The repertoire was sequenced with immunoSEQ multiplex PCR; TCRdb's copy has only in-frame clones and lacks some. Of about 110,000 clones in the sample, approximately 91% are singletons; the top ten hold less than 9.5%. General study results and limits: Nearly half of unique spike-specific TCRs reportedly avoided B.1.351 and B.1.1.7 mutated regions.

The rearrangement links TRBV21-1 to TRBJ2-7; TRBD1 reflects the table's D call only, with no check against the DNA. TRBV21-1 is noted as a pseudogene. The sample consisted of peripheral blood, taken on day 0 of AZD1222 vaccination. The receptor was isolated from an adult in good health. The CDR3 region is CASSVRWAGNYEQYF. CDR3 bases: TGTGCCAGCAGCGTTAGATGGGCAGGGAACTACGAGCAGTACTTC.